Each of the 13 T cell receptor beta chains below was sequenced from the same sample in a study of CD4 T cells in relation to SARS-CoV-2 and coronaviruses. Their recognized antigens are unknown. Data came from immunoSEQ multiplex PCR; TCRdb stores just in-frame clones and leaves some out. This table holds about 23,000 clones, more than 75% found once. Before the COVID-19 pandemic, during about 2010-2018, CD4+ T cells were taken from unexposed donors. The cells were cultured for 9 to 11 days before CD4+ T cells were isolated. Sequencing was carried out using CD4+ T cells from PBMCs, cultured in vitro. These receptors all come from a human donor in good health.

This rearrangement joins TRBV18 to TRBJ1-4; weak D call: TRBD1 (6 bases). CDR3 length: 16 amino acids. Germline V lookup: CDR1 KGHSH, CDR2 LQKENI. Trimming stripped 1 base from V and 6 bases from J, with 15 bases between. The CDR3, as DNA: TGTGCCAGCTCACCACGTCGGGGGGGCATCGATGAAAAACTGTTTTTT. The encoded protein is CASSPRRGGIDEKLFF.

The rearrangement uses TRBV5-1 and TRBJ2-5; no reliable D call. The CDR3 consists of 16 residues. The germline V and J ends were trimmed by 0 bases and 2 bases, with 14 bases remaining between them. The germline gives CDR1 SGHRS, CDR2 YFSETQ. The CDR3 is CASSLVMGSKQETQYF. DNA of the CDR3: TGCGCCAGCAGCTTGGTGATGGGGTCGAAGCAAGAGACCCAGTACTTC.

The rearrangement links TRBV29-1 to TRBJ2-3; D not resolved. Trimming took 7 bases from V and 6 from J, leaving 11 bases between them. The CDR3 has 11 amino acids. Germline V gene sequence: CDR1 SQVTM, CDR2 ANQGSEA. The DNA for the CDR3 is TGCAGCGCCAGAATTGGCGATACGCAGTATTTT. Residues: CSARIGDTQYF.

The genes are TRBV28 and TRBJ1-2; weak D call: TRBD1 (5 bases). The CDR3 is made up of 12 amino acids. V dropped 2 bases and J dropped 4 bases, with 5 bases sitting between them. Per the germline V gene, CDR1 is MDHEN and CDR2 is SYDVKM. Here the CDR3 DNA reads TGTGCCAGCAGTTTAACAGGCTATGGCTACACCTTC. Protein: CASSLTGYGYTF.

CDR3 DNA: TGTGCCAGCAGAGAAACAGGGGTCGGTGAAGCTTTCTTT. The encoded protein is CASRETGVGEAFF. The chain employs TRBV12-3 or TRBV12-4 and TRBJ1-1; TRBD1 aligns across 7 bases. The V segment lost 6 bases and the J segment 7 bases; nucleotides outside the gene matches: 8. The CDR3 loop spans 13 amino acids.

This clone was seen a handful of times. This rearrangement joins TRBV11-3 to TRBJ2-1, with no clear D. Trimming removed 3 bases at V and 7 bases at J, with 13 bases between. In germline, CDR1 is SGHNT, CDR2 YENEEA. The CDR3 runs 14 residues. In nucleotides, the CDR3 is TGTGCCAGCAGCTTCGGTCAAGCACGGAATGAGCAGTTCTTC. It encodes CASSFGQARNEQFF.

The chain employs TRBV3-1 (or the pseudogene TRBV3-2) and TRBJ2-3; TRBD2 matches at 9 bases. The CDR3 is 16 amino acids. V trimming: 1 base; J trimming: 2 bases; junction bases outside the gene matches: 4. CDR1 is LGHDT, CDR2 YNNKEL, per germline (reference sequence). The CDR3 sequence is CASSQVAGAPTDTQYF. The CDR3 DNA sequence: TGTGCCAGCAGCCAAGTAGCGGGAGCCCCCACAGATACGCAGTATTTT.

The rearrangement joins TRBV14 to TRBJ2-1; possibly TRBD2 for D (6 bases). Per germline, CDR1 SGHDN and CDR2 FVKESK. The CDR3 has 18 residues. Between the trimmed V and J ends, which lost 4 bases and 2 bases, there was a span of 21 bases. CDR3 in DNA: TGTGCCAGCAGCCCGGGACGGCGGACTATCCTTGCCTACAATGAGCAGTTCTTC. Its protein is CASSPGRRTILAYNEQFF.

This chain connects TRBV15 to TRBJ1-4, with a weak D call TRBD1 (6 bases). The V and J ends lost 2 bases and 6 bases respectively, with 19 bases between them. The CDR3 runs to 17 residues. Germline CDR1 and CDR2: LNHNV and YYDKDF (reference sequence). As DNA, the CDR3 is TGTGCCACCAGCAGAACCTTACAGGGCGGGGGGTATGAAAAACTGTTTTTT. Translating gives CATSRTLQGGGYEKLFF.

The rearrangement joins TRBV24-1 to TRBJ2-5; D ambiguous. V was shortened by 2 bases and J by 2 bases, with 5 bases between the two germline ends. This CDR3 has 13 residues. Germline V gene lookup returns CDR1 KGHDR and CDR2 SFDVKD. The CDR3 region has the DNA TGTGCCACCAGTGATTGGGTTCAAGAGACCCAGTACTTC. Translation: CATSDWVQETQYF.

The rearrangement uses TRBV14 and TRBJ2-1; 8 bases are a match to TRBD2. V gave up 8 bases and J gave up 4 bases; unmatched junction bases: 7. CDR1 SGHDN and CDR2 FVKESK come from the germline V gene. This CDR3 has 14 residues. The CDR3 here is CASCLAGTYNEQFF. DNA for the CDR3: TGTGCCAGCTGTCTAGCGGGCACTTACAATGAGCAGTTCTTC.

The chain uses TRBV19 and TRBJ2-5, with 7 nucleotides matching TRBD2. CDR1 and CDR2 from the germline V gene are LNHDA and SQIVND (reference sequence). CDR3 length: 15 amino acids. J lost 5 bases, V lost 2 bases, and 8 bases had no gene match. The CDR3, as DNA: TGTGCCAGTAGTATATATATCGGGGGGACGGAGACCCAGTACTTC. Amino acid sequence: CASSIYIGGTETQYF.

The chain uses TRBV10-3 and TRBJ1-1; D gene unclear. CDR3 length: 14 amino acids. Trimming left V 0 bases short and J 4 bases short, with 9 bases between. Germline lookup yields CDR1 ENHRY and CDR2 SYGVKD. CDR3 nucleotide sequence: TGTGCCATCAGTGAGTCGACTGAGGGCACTGAAGCTTTCTTT. This translates into CAISESTEGTEAFF.